These 8 T cell receptor beta chains were sequenced from one sample in a study of long-term antiretroviral therapy in people with HIV. Survey-level resolution applied to immunoSEQ assay v3.0. This table comes from immunoSEQ multiplex PCR, and its TCRdb copy is limited to in-frame clones, with some not included. Of tens of thousands of clones in the sample, more than 75% are singletons; the top ten hold just over 8%. Material: unsorted PBMCs, obtained 0.2 years before starting antiretroviral therapy. These receptors came from a man aged 18 to 29 with HIV.

CDR3 DNA sequence: TGTGCCAGCAGCTTAACGGGTCGGGGCAATGAGCAGTTCTTC. Its protein is CASSLTGRGNEQFF. The chain carries TRBV7-9 and TRBJ2-1, with D maybe TRBD2 (5 bases). Germline V gives CDR1 SEHNR, CDR2 FQNEAQ (reference sequence). CDR3 length equals 14 residues. Trimming took 2 bases from V and 6 from J, leaving 11 bases between them.

The gene calls are TRBV2 and TRBJ2-2, with D maybe TRBD1 (6 bases). V was clipped by 10 bases and J by 4 bases, with 13 bases between them. The CDR3 is 13 amino acids. Germline V lookup: CDR1 SNHLY, CDR2 FYNNEI. The CDR3 loop reads CATRDTPTGELFF. CDR3 sequence (DNA): TGTGCCACCAGGGACACTCCCACCGGGGAGCTGTTTTTT.

The rearrangement joins TRBV7-6 to TRBJ2-3; no clear D. Trimming removed 10 bases at V and 2 bases at J, with 16 bases between. The V gene's germline CDR1 is SGHVS and CDR2 FNYEAQ. The CDR3 extends over 14 amino acids. CDR3 region: CATTQDDPTDTQYF. The DNA of the CDR3 is TGTGCCACCACCCAGGACGACCCCACAGATACGCAGTATTTT.

The chain combines TRBV6-5 with TRBJ1-2; D remains unclear. Germline CDR1 is MNHEY and CDR2 is SVGAGI. This CDR3 is built from 13 residues. Trimming left V 1 base short and J 5 bases short, with 8 bases between. The CDR3 reads CASSYLPEYGYTF. CDR3 coding DNA: TGTGCCAGCAGTTACTTGCCCGAATATGGCTACACCTTC.

The gene calls are TRBV7-8 and TRBJ2-1; D is undetermined. This CDR3 spans 15 amino acids. V dropped 5 bases and J dropped 2 bases, with 13 bases sitting between them. Germline-derived CDR1 and CDR2 are SGHVS and FQNEAQ. CDR3 DNA sequence: TGTGCCAGCAGCCCTAACCGCCTAGCCTACAATGAGCAGTTCTTC. Protein sequence: CASSPNRLAYNEQFF.

The chain has TRBV30 and TRBJ2-7; a weak D match, TRBD1 (6 bases). Trimming pared 0 bases from V and 5 bases from J, leaving 8 bases between. Germline CDR1 and CDR2: GTSNPN and SVGIG (reference sequence). The CDR3 length is 12 residues. The CDR3 nucleotides read TGTGCCTGGAGTGTACAGGGAGACGAGCAGTACTTC. Its protein product is CAWSVQGDEQYF. Full variable domain (outside the CDR3, taken from reference TRBV30 and TRBJ2-7): SQTIHQWPATLVQPVGSPLSLECTVEGTSNPNLYWYRQAAGRGLQLLFYSVGIGQISSEVPQNLSASRPQDRQFILSSKKLLLSDSGFYLCAWSVQGDEQYFGPGTRLTVT.

V and J are TRBV15 and TRBJ1-2; TRBD1 matches 7 bases. V shed 3 bases and J 7 bases; nucleotides not matched to a gene: 8. The CDR3 spans 14 residues. CDR1 and CDR2 (germline): LNHNV, YYDKDF (reference sequence). As DNA, the CDR3 is TGTGCCACCAGCAGTCGACAGGGACATACTGGCTACACCTTC. Its translation: CATSSRQGHTGYTF.

In its sample, this clone was seen a few times. The chain carries TRBV5-6 and TRBJ1-1; D unresolved. The CDR3 loop spans 13 amino acids. The germline V and J ends were trimmed by 2 bases and 0 bases, with 5 bases remaining between them. CDR1 and CDR2 from the germline V gene are SGHDT and YYEEEE. The CDR3 DNA is TGTGCCAGCAGCTTTTTAATGAACACTGAAGCTTTCTTT. Residues: CASSFLMNTEAFF.